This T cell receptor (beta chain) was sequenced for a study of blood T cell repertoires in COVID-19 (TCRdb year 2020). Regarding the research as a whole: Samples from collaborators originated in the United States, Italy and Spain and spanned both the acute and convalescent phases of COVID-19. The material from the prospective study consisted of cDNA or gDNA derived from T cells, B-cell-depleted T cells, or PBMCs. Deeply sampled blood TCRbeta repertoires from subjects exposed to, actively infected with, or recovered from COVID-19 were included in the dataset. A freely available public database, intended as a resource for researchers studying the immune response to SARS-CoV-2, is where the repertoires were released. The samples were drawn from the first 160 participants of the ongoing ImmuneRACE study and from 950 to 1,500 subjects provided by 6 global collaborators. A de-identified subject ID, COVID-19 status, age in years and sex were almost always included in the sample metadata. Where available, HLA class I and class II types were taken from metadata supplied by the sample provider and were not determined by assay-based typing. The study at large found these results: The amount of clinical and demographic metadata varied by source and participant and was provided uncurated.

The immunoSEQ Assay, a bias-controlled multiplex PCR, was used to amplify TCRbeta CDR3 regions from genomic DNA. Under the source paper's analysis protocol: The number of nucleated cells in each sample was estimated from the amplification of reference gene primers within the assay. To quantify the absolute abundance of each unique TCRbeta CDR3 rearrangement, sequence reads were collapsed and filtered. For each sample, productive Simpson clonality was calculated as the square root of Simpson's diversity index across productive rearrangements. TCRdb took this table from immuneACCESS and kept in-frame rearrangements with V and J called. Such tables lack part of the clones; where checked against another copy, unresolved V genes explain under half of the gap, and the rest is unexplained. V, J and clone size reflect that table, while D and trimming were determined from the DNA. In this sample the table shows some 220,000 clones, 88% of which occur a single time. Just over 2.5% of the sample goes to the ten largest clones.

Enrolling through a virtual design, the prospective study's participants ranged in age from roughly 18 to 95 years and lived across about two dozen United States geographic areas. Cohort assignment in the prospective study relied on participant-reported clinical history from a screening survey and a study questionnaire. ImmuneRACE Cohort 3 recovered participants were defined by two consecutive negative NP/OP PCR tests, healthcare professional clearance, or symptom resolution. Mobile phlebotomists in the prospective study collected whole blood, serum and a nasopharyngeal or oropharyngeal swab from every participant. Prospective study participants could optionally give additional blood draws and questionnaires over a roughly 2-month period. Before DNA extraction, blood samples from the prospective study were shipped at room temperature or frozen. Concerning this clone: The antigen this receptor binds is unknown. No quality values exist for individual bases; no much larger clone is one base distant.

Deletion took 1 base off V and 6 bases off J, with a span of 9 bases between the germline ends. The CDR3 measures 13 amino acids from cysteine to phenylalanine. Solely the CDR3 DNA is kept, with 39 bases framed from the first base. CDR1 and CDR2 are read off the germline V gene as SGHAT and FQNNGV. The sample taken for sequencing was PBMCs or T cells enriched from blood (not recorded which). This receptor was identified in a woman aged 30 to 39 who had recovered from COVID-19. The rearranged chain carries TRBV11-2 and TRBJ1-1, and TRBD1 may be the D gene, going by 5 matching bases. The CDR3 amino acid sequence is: CASSLVSGPEAFF. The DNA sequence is TGTGCCAGCAGCTTAGTTTCAGGGCCTGAAGCTTTCTTT.